This T cell receptor beta chain appears in the sequencing data of a study of cytomegalovirus exposure and HLA in healthy donors. 13 Jbeta primers and 60 Vbeta primers were used for the PCR. Assay: immunoSEQ multiplex PCR; the TCRdb copy retains only in-frame clones and omits some. The table shows about 190,000 clones, with about 80% occurring only once. About this clone: The target antigen is unknown.

V shed 4 bases and J 7 bases; nucleotides not matched to a gene: 4. This CDR3 contains 13 residues. Per germline, CDR1 LNHDA and CDR2 SQIVND (reference sequence). Findings and limits, study-wide: Researchers reported from a later analysis that most CMV-associated TCR beta chains appeared HLA-restricted. Prediction of most subjects' HLA-A and HLA-B alleles by TCR beta sequences was reportedly accurate.

The J gene is TRBJ1-3, the V gene TRBV19, with 7 bases fitting TRBD1. The sample was PBMCs. The sequence was collected from a woman in her 40s in good health and CMV-seronegative. CDR3 region: CASSSDRENTIYF. In nucleotides, the CDR3 is TGTGCCAGTAGTAGCGACAGGGAGAACACCATATATTTT.